This entry features one TCR beta chain sequence. Original analysis: For nucleated cells, counts were estimated from reference gene primer amplification. TCRdb keeps only in-frame clones here, not all; method: immunoSEQ multiplex PCR. V and J calls plus clone size are reproduced from that table; the DNA served to infer D and trimming. The sample carries a few hundred thousand clones, about 82% recorded once. The data are from a study of blood T cell repertoires in COVID-19. Study-level background: Acute and convalescent COVID-19 samples came from the United States, Italy and Spain. From T cells, B-cell-depleted T cells, or PBMCs came the material, which was cDNA or gDNA.

The germline V gene has CDR1 SGHDN and CDR2 FVKESK. The V and J ends lost 4 bases and 5 bases respectively, with 11 bases between them. The CDR3 is made up of 13 amino acids. Sequenced: peripheral blood. The TCR originated in a woman aged 80 or older with acute or convalescent COVID-19. The chain employs TRBV14 and TRBJ2-5; D is possibly TRBD1 (6 bases). The CDR3 loop reads CASSLSGVETQYF. The CDR3 DNA reads TGTGCCAGCAGCCTGTCAGGGGTGGAGACCCAGTACTTC. The variable domain in full, completed from reference TRBV14 and TRBJ2-5, reads EAGVTQFPSHSVIEKGQTVTLRCDPISGHDNLYWYRRVMGKEIKFLLHFVKESKQDESGMPNNRFLAERTGGTYSTLKVQPAELEDSGVYFCASSLSGVETQYFGPGTRLLVL.